This record concerns one TCR beta chain sequence. As yet, its antigen is unknown. These data are taken from a study of cytomegalovirus exposure and HLA in healthy donors. PCR used 60 Vbeta primers and 13 Jbeta primers. Repertoires were generated with immunoSEQ multiplex PCR, while TCRdb's copy carries only in-frame clones and drops some. The data contain some 150,000 clones, roughly 80% of them singletons. With 4 bases clipped from V and 8 bases from J, the junction kept 6 bases outside the gene matches. Per germline, CDR1 MNHNY and CDR2 SVGAGI (reference sequence). This CDR3 spans 15 amino acids. Regarding the study as a whole: Rare TCR sequences dominated, though some public TCRs recurred in many donors. Rates of TCR association differed by HLA locus in a later analysis, with DRB1 highest and HLA-C lowest. Among TCR beta chains of equal frequency, HLA-associated ones were more clonally expanded in a later analysis. The study recorded 160 or so TCR beta chains that were cytomegalovirus-associated.

This sequence was found in a female donor in good health and CMV-seronegative. Sample: PBMCs. The genes are TRBV6-6 and TRBJ2-1, with 12 nucleotides matching TRBD2. The CDR3 loop is CASSFLAGGVDEQFF. In DNA form, the CDR3 reads TGTGCCAGCAGTTTCCTAGCGGGGGGGGTGGATGAGCAGTTCTTC.